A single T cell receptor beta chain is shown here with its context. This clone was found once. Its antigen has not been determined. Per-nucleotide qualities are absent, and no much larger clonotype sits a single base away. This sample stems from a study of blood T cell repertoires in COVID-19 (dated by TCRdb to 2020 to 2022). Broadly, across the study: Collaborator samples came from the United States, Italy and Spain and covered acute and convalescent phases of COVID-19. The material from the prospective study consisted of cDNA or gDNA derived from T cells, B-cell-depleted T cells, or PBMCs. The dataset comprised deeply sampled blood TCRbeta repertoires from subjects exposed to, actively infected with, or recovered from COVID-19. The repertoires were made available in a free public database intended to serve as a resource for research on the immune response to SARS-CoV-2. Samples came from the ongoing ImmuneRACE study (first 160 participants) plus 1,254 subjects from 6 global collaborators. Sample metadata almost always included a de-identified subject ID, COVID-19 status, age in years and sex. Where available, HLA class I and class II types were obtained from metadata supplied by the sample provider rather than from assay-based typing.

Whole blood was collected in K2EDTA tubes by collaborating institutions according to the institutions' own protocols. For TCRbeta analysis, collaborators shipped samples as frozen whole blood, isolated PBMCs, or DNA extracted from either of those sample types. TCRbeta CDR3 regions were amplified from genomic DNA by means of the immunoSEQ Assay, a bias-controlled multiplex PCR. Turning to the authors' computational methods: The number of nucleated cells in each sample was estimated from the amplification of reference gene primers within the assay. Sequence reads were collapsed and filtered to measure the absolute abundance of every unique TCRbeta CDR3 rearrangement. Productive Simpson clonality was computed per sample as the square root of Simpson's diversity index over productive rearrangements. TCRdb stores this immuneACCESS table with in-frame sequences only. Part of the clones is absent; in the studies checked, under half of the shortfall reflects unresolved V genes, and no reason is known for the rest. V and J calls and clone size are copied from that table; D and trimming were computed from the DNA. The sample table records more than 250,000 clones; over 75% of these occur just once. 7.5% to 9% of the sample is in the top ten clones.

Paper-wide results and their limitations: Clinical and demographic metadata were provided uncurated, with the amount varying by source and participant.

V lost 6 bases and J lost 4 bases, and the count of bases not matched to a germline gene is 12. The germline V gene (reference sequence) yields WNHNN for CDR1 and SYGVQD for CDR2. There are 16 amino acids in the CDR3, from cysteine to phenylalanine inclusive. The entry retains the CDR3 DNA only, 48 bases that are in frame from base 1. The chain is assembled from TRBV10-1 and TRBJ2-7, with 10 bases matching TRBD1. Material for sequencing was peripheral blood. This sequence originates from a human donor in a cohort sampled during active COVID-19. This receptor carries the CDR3 CASRHPDRGRRYEQYF. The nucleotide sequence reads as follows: TGCGCCAGCAGACATCCCGACAGGGGGCGAAGATACGAGCAGTACTTC.